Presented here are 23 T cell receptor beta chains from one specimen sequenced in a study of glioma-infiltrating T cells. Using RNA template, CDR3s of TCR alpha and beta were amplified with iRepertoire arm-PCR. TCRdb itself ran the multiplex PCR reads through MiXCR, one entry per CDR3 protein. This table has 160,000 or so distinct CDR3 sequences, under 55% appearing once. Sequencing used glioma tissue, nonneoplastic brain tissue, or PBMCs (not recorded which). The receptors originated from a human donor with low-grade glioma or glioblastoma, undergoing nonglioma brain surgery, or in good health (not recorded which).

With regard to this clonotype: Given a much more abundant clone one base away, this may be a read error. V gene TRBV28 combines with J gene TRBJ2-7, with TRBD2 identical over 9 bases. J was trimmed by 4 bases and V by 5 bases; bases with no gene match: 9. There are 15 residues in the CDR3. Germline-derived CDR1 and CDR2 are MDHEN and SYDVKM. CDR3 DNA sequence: TGTGCCAGCAGTATTCCTCAGCGGGAGGTGTACGAGCAGTACTTC. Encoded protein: CASSIPQREVYEQYF.

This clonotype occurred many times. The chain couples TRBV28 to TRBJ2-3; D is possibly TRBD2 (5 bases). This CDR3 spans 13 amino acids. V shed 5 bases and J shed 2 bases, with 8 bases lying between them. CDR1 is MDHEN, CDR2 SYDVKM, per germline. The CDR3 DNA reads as TGTGCCAGCAGTCAGGACTTCACAGATACGCAGTATTTT. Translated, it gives CASSQDFTDTQYF. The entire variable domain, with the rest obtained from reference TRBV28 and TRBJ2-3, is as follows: DVKVTQSSRYLVKRTGEKVFLECVQDMDHENMFWYRQDPGLGLRLIYFSYDVKMKEKGDIPEGYSVSREKKERFSLILESASTNQTSMYLCASSQDFTDTQYFGPGTRLTVL.

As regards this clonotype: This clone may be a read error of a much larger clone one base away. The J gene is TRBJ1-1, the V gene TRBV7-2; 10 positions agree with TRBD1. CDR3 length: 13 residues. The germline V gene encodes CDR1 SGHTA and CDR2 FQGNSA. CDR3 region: CASRGQGNTKAFF. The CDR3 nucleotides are TGTGCCAGCCGGGGACAGGGGAACACTAAAGCTTTCTTT.

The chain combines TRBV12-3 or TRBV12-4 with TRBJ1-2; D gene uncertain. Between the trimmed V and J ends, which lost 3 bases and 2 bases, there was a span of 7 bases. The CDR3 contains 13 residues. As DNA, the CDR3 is TGTGCCAGCAGTTTGACGTCCAACTATGGCTACACCTTC. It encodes CASSLTSNYGYTF.

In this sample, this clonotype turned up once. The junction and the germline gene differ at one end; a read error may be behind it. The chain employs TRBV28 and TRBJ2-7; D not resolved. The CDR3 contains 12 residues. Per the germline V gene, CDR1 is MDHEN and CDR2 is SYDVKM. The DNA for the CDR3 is TGTGACAGCAGTCGGGCCTTGTACGAGCAGTACTTC. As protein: CDSSRALYEQYF.

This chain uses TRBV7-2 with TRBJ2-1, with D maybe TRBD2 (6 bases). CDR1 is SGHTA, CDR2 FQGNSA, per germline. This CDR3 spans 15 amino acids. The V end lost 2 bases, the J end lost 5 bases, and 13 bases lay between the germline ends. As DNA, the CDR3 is TGTGCCAGCAGCTTACCCCGGGGAGGAAACAATGAGCAGTTCTTC. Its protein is CASSLPRGGNNEQFF.

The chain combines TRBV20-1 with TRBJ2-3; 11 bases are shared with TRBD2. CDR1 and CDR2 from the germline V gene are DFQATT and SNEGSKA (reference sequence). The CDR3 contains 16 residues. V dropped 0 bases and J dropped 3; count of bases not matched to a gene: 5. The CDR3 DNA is TGCAGTGCTAGAGAACTAGCGGGAGAGCCAACAGATACGCAGTATTTT. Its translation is CSARELAGEPTDTQYF.

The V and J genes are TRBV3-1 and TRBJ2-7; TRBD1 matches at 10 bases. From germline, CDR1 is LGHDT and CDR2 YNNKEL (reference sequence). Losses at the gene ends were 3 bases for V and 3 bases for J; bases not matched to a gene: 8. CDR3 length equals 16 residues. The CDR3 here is CASSHLGQGKVYEQYF. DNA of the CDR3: TGTGCCAGCAGCCATCTGGGACAGGGGAAAGTCTACGAGCAGTACTTC.

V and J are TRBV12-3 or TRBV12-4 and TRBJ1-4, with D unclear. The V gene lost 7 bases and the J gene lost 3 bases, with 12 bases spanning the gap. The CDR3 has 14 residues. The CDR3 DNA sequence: TGTGCCAGCAAAGCCCGTGGATCTAATGAAAAACTGTTTTTT. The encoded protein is CASKARGSNEKLFF.

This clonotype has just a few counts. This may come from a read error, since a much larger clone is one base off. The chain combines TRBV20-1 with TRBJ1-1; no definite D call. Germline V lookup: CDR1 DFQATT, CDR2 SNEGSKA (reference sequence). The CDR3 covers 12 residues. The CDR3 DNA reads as TGCAGTGCTAGCTGGGAGAACACTGGAGCTTTCTTT. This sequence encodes CSASWENTGAFF.

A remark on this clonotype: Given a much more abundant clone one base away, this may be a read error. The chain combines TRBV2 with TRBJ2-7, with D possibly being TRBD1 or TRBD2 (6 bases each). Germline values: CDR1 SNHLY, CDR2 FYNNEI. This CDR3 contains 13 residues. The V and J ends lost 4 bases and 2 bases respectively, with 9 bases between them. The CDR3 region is CASSVEGAYEQYF. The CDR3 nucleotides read TGTGCCAGCAGTGTGGAGGGGGCCTACGAGCAGTACTTC.

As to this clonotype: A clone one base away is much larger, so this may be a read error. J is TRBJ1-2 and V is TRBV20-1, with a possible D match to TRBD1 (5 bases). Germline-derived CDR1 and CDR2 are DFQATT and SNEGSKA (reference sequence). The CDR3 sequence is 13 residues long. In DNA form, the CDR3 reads TGCGGTGCTCCCAGGACACGGAACTATGGCTACACCTTC. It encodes CGAPRTRNYGYTF.

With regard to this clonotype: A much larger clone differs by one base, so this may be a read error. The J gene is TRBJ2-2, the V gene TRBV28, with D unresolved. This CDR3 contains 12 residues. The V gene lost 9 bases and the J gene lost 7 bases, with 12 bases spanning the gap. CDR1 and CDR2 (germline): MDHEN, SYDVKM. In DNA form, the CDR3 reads TGTGCCAGTAAGAGGTACATCGGGGAGCTGTTTTTT. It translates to CASKRYIGELFF.

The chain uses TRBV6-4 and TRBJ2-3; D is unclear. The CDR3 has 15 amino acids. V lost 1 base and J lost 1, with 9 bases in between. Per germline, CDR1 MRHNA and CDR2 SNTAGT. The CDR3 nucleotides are TGTGCCAGCAGTGACTGGAGCCAGGGCACAGATACGCAGTATTTT. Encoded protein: CASSDWSQGTDTQYF.

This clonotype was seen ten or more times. This chain's CDR3 is CASRGTAGDSPLHF. The CDR3 region has the DNA TGTGCCAGCAGGGGGACCGCGGGAGATTCACCCCTCCACTTT. The chain uses TRBV2 and TRBJ1-6; tentative D call: TRBD1 (5 bases). This CDR3 is built from 14 residues. Germline V gene data show CDR1 as SNHLY and CDR2 as FYNNEI. The ends were cut back, 6 bases at V and 8 bases at J, with 14 bases in the middle.

The CDR3 coding sequence is TGTGCCAGCAGCTTGAATCTGGGACAGCTATGCTACAATGAGCAGTTCTTC. This sequence encodes CASSLNLGQLCYNEQFF. This chain links TRBV11-2 with TRBJ2-7; 7 positions match TRBD1. The DNA end favors TRBJ2-1, so the J call may be wrong. This CDR3 has 17 residues. Germline V gene data show CDR1 as SGHAT and CDR2 as FQNNGV.

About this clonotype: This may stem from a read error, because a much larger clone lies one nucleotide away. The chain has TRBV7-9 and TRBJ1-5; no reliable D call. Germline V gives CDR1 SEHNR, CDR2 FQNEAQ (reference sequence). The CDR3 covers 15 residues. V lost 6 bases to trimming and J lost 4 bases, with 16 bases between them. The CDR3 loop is CASRLITGPNQPQHF. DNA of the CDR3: TGTGCCAGCAGATTAATTACTGGCCCTAATCAGCCCCAGCATTTT.

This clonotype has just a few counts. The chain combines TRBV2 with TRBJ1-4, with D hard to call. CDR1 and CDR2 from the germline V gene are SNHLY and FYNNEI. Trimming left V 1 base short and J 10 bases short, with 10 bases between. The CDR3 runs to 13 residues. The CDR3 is CASSEGYPAKLFF. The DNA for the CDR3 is TGTGCCAGCAGTGAAGGGTACCCCGCAAAACTGTTTTTT.

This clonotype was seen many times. The CDR3 DNA is TGCAGTGCGACCGGGACTAGCGGGACCTACGAGCAGTACTTC. Its translation: CSATGTSGTYEQYF. The chain has TRBV20-1 and TRBJ2-7, with 13 nucleotides matching TRBD2. J gave up 2 bases and V 6 bases, and 4 bases lay outside the gene matches. The CDR3 contains 14 residues. Germline CDR1 and CDR2: DFQATT and SNEGSKA (reference sequence).

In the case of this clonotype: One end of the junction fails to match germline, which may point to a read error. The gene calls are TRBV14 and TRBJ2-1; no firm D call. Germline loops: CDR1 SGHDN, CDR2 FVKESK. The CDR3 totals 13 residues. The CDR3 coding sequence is TGTGCCAGCAGCGCCCCCACTACTATCGAGCAGTCCTTC. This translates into CASSAPTTIEQSF.

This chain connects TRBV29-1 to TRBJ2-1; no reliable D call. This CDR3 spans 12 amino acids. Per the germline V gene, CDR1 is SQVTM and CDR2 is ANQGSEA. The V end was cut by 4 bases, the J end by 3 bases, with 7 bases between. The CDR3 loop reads CSVGDNYNEQFF. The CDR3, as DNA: TGCAGCGTTGGCGACAACTACAATGAGCAGTTCTTC.

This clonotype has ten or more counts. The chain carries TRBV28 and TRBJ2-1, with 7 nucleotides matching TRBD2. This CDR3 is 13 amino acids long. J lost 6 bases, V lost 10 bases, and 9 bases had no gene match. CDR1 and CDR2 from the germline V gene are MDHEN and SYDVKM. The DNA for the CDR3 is TGTGCCATCTCCGGGACTACCACCAATGAGCAGTTCTTC. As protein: CAISGTTTNEQFF.

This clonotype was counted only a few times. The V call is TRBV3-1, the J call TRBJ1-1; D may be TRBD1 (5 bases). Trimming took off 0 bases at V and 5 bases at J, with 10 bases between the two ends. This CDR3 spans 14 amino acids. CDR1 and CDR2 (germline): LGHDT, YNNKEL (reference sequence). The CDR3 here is CASSQEPGRTEAFF. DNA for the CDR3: TGTGCCAGCAGCCAAGAACCGGGACGGACTGAAGCTTTCTTT.